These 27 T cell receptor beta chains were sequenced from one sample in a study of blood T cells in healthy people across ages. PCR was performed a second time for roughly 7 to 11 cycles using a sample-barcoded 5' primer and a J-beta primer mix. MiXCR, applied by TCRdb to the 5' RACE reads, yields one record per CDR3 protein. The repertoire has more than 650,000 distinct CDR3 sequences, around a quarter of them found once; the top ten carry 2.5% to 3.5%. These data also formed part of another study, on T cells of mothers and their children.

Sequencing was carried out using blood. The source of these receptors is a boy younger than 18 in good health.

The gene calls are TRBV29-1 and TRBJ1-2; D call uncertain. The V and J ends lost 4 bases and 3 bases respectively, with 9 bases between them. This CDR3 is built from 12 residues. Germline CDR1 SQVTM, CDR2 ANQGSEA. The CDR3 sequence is CSVGSDHYGYTF. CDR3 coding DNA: TGCAGCGTTGGTTCGGATCACTATGGCTACACCTTC.

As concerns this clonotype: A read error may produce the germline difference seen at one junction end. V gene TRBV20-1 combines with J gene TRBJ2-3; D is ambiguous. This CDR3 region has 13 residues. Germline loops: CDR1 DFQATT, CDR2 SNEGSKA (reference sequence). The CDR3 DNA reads TGCAGTGCTCGAGACTGGCCCACAGATACGCAGTATTTT. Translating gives CSARDWPTDTQYF.

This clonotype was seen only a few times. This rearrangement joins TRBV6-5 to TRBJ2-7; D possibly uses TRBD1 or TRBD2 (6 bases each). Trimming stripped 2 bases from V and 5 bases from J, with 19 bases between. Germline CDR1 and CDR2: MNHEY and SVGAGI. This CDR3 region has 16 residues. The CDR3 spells CASSYTPGEVDHEQYF. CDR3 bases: TGTGCCAGCAGTTACACCCCAGGGGAGGTTGACCACGAGCAGTACTTC.

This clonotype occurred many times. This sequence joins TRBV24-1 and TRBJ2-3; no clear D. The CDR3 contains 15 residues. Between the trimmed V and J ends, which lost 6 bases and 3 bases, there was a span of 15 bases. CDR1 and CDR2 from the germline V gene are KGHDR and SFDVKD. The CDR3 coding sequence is TGTGCCACCAGTCTGGGCCACCCGTCGACAGATACGCAGTATTTT. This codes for CATSLGHPSTDTQYF.

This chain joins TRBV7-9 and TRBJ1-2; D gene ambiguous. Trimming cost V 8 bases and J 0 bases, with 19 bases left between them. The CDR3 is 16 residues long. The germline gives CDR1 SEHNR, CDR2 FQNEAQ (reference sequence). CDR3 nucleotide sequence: TGTGCCAGCTCAGCTTCCGGTCCGTCAGCTAACTATGGCTACACCTTC. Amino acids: CASSASGPSANYGYTF.

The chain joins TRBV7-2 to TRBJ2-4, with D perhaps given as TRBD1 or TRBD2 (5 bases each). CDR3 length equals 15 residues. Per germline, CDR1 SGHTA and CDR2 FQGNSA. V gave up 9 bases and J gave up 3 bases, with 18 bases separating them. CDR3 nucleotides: TGTGCCAGGACGGGACGGCAGTATGGCAAAAACATTCAGTACTTC. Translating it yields CARTGRQYGKNIQYF.

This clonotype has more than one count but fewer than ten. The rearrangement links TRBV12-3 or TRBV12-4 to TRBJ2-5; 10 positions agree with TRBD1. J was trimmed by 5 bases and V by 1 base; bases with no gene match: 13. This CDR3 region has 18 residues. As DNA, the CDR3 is TGTGCCAGCAGTTTAGGCTCATTCCCGGGACAGGGGATTGAGACCCAGTACTTC. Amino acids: CASSLGSFPGQGIETQYF.

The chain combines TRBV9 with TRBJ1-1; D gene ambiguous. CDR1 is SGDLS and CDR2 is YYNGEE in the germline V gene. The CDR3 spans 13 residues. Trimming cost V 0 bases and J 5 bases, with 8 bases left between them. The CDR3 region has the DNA TGTGCCAGCAGCGTAGGTGGGGAGACTGAAGCTTTCTTT. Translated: CASSVGGETEAFF.

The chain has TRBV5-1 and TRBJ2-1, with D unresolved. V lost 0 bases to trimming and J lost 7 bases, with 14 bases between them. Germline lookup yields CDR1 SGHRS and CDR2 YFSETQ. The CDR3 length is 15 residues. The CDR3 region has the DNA TGCGCCAGCAGCTTGGCCCTAGGGCTGGATAATGAGCAGTTCTTC. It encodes CASSLALGLDNEQFF.

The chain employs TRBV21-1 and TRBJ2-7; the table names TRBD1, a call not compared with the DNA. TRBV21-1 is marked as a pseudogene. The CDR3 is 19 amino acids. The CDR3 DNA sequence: TGTGCCAGCAGCAAAGCGCTTCCCCGGCCGGGTATTATAGTTTACGAGCAGTACTTC. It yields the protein CASSKALPRPGIIVYEQYF.

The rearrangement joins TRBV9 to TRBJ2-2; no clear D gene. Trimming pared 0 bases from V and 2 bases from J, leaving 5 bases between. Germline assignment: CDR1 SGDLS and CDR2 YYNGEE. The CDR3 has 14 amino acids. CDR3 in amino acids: CASSVDTNTGELFF. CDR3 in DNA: TGTGCCAGCAGCGTAGACACCAACACCGGGGAGCTGTTTTTT.

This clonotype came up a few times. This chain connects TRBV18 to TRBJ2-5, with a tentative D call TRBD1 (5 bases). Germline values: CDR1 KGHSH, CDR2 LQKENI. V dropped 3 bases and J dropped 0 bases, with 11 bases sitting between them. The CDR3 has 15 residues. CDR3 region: CASSPRQMYQETQYF. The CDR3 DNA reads TGTGCCAGCTCACCGCGACAGATGTACCAAGAGACCCAGTACTTC.

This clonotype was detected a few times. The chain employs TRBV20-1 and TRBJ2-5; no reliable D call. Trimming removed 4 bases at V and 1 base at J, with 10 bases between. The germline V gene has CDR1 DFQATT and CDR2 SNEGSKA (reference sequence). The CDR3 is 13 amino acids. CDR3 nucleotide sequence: TGCAGTGCTAAACTTAGTATCCAAGAGACCCAGTACTTC. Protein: CSAKLSIQETQYF.

The CDR3 nucleotides read TGTGCCAGCAGTCTGGACGAGGAACTGGCCAAAAACATTCAGTACTTC. It specifies CASSLDEELAKNIQYF. J is TRBJ2-4 and V is TRBV27; D unclear. Trimming removed 5 bases from V and 1 base from J, with 15 bases in between. The CDR3 covers 16 residues. Germline V lookup: CDR1 MNHEY, CDR2 SMNVEV (reference sequence).

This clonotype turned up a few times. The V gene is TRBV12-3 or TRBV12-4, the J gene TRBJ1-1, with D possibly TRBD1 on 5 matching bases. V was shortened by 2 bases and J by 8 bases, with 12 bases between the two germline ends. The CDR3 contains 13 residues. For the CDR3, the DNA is TGTGCCAGCAGTTTAAAGGGGCCCGAGGAAGCTTTCTTT. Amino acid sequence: CASSLKGPEEAFF.

The CDR3 spells CASSLSQGFEQFF. CDR3 nucleotide sequence: TGTGCCAGCAGCTTATCTCAGGGGTTTGAGCAGTTCTTC. V usage is TRBV5-6 and J usage is TRBJ2-1; possibly TRBD1 for D (6 bases). Germline assignment: CDR1 SGHDT and CDR2 YYEEEE. V was cut by 2 bases and J by 9 bases, with 12 bases left in between. The CDR3 is 13 residues long.

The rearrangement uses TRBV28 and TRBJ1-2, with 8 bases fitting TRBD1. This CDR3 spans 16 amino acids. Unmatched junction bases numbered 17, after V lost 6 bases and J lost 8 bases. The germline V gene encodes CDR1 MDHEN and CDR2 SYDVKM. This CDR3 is CASRPGQGLLSGGYTF. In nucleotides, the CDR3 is TGTGCCAGCAGGCCCGGACAGGGTTTATTATCGGGGGGCTACACCTTC.

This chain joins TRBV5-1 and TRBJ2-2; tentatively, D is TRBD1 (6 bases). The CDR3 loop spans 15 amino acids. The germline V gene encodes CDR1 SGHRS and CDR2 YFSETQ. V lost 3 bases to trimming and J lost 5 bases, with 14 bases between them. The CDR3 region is CASSSSGTMTGELFF. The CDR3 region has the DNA TGCGCCAGCAGCTCCTCCGGGACAATGACCGGGGAGCTGTTTTTT.

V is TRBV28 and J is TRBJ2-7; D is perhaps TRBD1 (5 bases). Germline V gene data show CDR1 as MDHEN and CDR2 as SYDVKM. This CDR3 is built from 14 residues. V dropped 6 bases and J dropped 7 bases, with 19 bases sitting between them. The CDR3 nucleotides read TGTGCCAGCAGCCTGGACAAGGGTCCCTCGGAGCAGTACTTC. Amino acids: CASSLDKGPSEQYF.

The CDR3 DNA follows: TGCAGCGTTGACGGGACAGGGGGCTACAATGAGCAGTTCTTC. This encodes CSVDGTGGYNEQFF. The rearrangement uses TRBV29-1 and TRBJ2-1; the match to TRBD1 covers 11 bases. V lost 3 bases to trimming and J lost 3 bases; unmatched junction nucleotides: 1. The CDR3 sequence is 14 residues long. Germline values: CDR1 SQVTM, CDR2 ANQGSEA.

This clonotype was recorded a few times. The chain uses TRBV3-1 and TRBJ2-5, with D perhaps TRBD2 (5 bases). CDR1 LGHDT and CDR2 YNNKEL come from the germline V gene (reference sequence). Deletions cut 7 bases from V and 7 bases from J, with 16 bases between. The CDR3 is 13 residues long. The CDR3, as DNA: TGTGCCAGCACCCCGGACTTAATGGGGACCCAGTACTTC. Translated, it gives CASTPDLMGTQYF.

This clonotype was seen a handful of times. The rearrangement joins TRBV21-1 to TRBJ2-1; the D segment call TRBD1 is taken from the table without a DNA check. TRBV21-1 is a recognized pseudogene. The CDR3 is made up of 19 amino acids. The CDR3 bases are TGTGCCAGCAGCTTTCAGGACCGGGGAGAATTGAGCTCCTACAATGAGCAGTTCTTC. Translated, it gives CASSFQDRGELSSYNEQFF.

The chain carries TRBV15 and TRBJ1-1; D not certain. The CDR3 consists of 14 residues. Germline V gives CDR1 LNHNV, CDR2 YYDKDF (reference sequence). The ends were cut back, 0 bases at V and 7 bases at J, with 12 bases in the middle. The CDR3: CATSRDGNSGEAFF. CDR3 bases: TGTGCCACCAGCAGAGATGGCAACAGTGGTGAAGCTTTCTTT. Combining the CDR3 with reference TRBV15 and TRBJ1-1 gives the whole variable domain DAMVIQNPRYQVTQFGKPVTLSCSQTLNHNVMYWYQQKSSQAPKLLFHYYDKDFNNEADTPDNFQSRRPNTSFCFLDIRSPGLGDTAMYLCATSRDGNSGEAFFGQGTRLTVV.

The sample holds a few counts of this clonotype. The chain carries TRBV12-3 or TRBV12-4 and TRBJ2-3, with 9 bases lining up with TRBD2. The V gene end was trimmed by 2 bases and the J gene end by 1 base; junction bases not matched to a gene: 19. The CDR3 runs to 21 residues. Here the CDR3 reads CASSLMRRGYAGGPGTDTQYF. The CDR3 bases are TGTGCCAGCAGTTTAATGCGCAGGGGTTATGCGGGGGGGCCCGGCACAGATACGCAGTATTTT.

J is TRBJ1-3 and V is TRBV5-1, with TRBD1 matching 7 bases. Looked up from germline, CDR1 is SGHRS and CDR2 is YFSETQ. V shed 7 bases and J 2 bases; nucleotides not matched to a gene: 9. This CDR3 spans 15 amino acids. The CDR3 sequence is CASSPGQTAGNTIYF. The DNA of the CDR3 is TGCGCCAGCTCCCCGGGACAGACTGCTGGAAACACCATATATTTT.

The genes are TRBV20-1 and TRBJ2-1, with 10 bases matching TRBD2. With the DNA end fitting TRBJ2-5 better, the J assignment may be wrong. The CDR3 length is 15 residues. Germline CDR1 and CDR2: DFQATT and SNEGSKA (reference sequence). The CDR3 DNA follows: TGCAGTGCTAGAAGTAGCGGGGGGCCGGAAGAGACCCAGTACTTC. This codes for CSARSSGGPEETQYF.

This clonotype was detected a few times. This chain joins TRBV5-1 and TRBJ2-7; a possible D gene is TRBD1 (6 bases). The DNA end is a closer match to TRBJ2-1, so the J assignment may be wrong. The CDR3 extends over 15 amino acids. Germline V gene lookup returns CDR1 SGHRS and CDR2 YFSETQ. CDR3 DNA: TGCGCCAGCAGCTTGAAGGCAGGGGTCCCAAGGGAGCAGTTCTTC. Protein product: CASSLKAGVPREQFF.